The clone carrying this TCR beta chain was recorded many times. TCRdb ran MiXCR on the RT-PCR reads and lists one entry per CDR3 protein. The repertoire holds 25,000 to 35,000 distinct CDR3 sequences, with approximately 6.2% as singletons. The sample belongs to a study of patients and donors after allogeneic stem cell transplantation. V lost 3 bases and J 7 bases, leaving 13 bases between the germline ends. This CDR3 comprises 13 residues. Germline lookup yields CDR1 LNHNV and CDR2 YYDKDF (reference sequence). The chain is built from TRBV15 and TRBJ2-7, with D perhaps matching TRBD2 (6 bases). This clonotype was obtained from a human donor who was either an allogeneic HSCT recipient or a stem cell or donor lymphocyte infusion donor (not recorded which). It is not recorded whose cells these are; they may come from a transplant donor. What was sequenced was blood, either unsorted or a sorted T cell fraction (not recorded which). CDR3 DNA: TGTGCCACCAGCAGGGACGGGGGTCGGGAGCAGTACTTC. Translation gives CATSRDGGREQYF. Together with reference TRBV15 and TRBJ2-7, the CDR3 gives the full variable domain: DAMVIQNPRYQVTQFGKPVTLSCSQTLNHNVMYWYQQKSSQAPKLLFHYYDKDFNNEADTPDNFQSRRPNTSFCFLDIRSPGLGDTAMYLCATSRDGGREQYFGPGTRLTVT.